Listed below are T cell receptor beta chains from one sample, sequenced in a study of T cells expressing NK-cell markers. TCRdb reanalyzed the 5' RACE reads and collapses them to one entry per CDR3 protein, without DNA. The sample's table shows 500,000 or so distinct CDR3 sequences. Material: blood T cells: a sorted CD56 or NKG2C T cell subset, CD4+ or CD8+ T cells, or bulk PBMC T cells (not recorded which). All receptors derive from a man aged 18-30 years in good health. Each CDR3 is given with its conserved first and last residue. The order of the fields is V gene, J gene, CDR3 length, CDR3 protein.

v_gene: TRBV10-3; j_gene: TRBJ1-3; len: 15; CDR3aa: CAIGNGAPSGNTIYF
v_gene: TRBV7-9; j_gene: TRBJ1-2; len: 14; CDR3aa: CASSSLTGGYGYTF
v_gene: TRBV12-3/TRBV12-4; j_gene: TRBJ2-1; len: 18; CDR3aa: CASSPTVGLAGAHNEQFF
v_gene: TRBV29-1; j_gene: TRBJ1-1; len: 15; CDR3aa: CSVRGRDRESTEAFF
v_gene: TRBV15; j_gene: TRBJ1-1; len: 12; CDR3aa: CATSRENYEAFF
v_gene: TRBV7-3; j_gene: TRBJ2-1; len: 15; CDR3aa: CASSLGLGLYNEQFF
v_gene: TRBV7-8; j_gene: TRBJ2-1; len: 14; CDR3aa: CASSLRRREIEQFF
v_gene: TRBV29-1; j_gene: TRBJ1-1; len: 12; CDR3aa: CSVPKKEAEAFF
v_gene: TRBV24-1; j_gene: TRBJ2-1; len: 17; CDR3aa: CATSDLSASGSMYEQFF
v_gene: TRBV18; j_gene: TRBJ1-2; len: 15; CDR3aa: CASSPELGQLYGYTF
v_gene: TRBV7-2; j_gene: TRBJ2-3; len: 18; CDR3aa: CASSLLVSGSGLADTQYF
v_gene: TRBV6-5; j_gene: TRBJ2-2; len: 16; CDR3aa: CASSYRAGEGTGELFF
v_gene: TRBV6-5; j_gene: TRBJ1-1; len: 13; CDR3aa: CASSYSSRGEAFF
v_gene: TRBV7-3; j_gene: TRBJ2-2; len: 14; CDR3aa: CASSLGLLSGELFF
v_gene: TRBV20-1; j_gene: TRBJ2-4; len: 18; CDR3aa: CSARKSGNRRLAKNIQYF
v_gene: TRBV30; j_gene: TRBJ2-7; len: 13; CDR3aa: CAWTRRQPYEQYF
v_gene: TRBV12-3/TRBV12-4; j_gene: TRBJ2-7; len: 15; CDR3aa: CASRPSGRASYEQYF
v_gene: TRBV6-1; j_gene: TRBJ1-4; len: 11; CDR3aa: CASEGQEKLFF
v_gene: TRBV20-1; j_gene: TRBJ2-5; len: 13; CDR3aa: CSAERSVQETQYF
v_gene: TRBV7-9; j_gene: TRBJ2-7; len: 16; CDR3aa: CASTGTSGLLGPEQYF
v_gene: TRBV10-3; j_gene: TRBJ1-1; len: 15; CDR3aa: CAISESFQGSAEAFF
v_gene: TRBV4-1; j_gene: TRBJ1-6; len: 16; CDR3aa: CASSQGDSSYNSPLHF
v_gene: TRBV5-6; j_gene: TRBJ2-3; len: 16; CDR3aa: CASSLAGLAGDVTQYF
v_gene: TRBV2; j_gene: TRBJ2-5; len: 11; CDR3aa: CASALAETQYF
v_gene: TRBV4-1; j_gene: TRBJ2-6; len: 21; CDR3aa: CASSQDPPLTLAWGGANVLTF
v_gene: TRBV27; j_gene: TRBJ2-1; len: 16; CDR3aa: CASSLGQGAAYNEQFF
v_gene: TRBV5-1; j_gene: TRBJ2-1; len: 15; CDR3aa: CASSLTSGRINEQFF
v_gene: TRBV2; j_gene: TRBJ2-7; len: 12; CDR3aa: CASEQGAREQYF
v_gene: TRBV12-3/TRBV12-4; j_gene: TRBJ2-5; len: 15; CDR3aa: CASRPGGDYQETQYF
v_gene: TRBV27; j_gene: TRBJ2-2; len: 14; CDR3aa: CASSSSGGVGELFF
v_gene: TRBV27; j_gene: TRBJ2-3; len: 16; CDR3aa: CASSSPRGVSTDTQYF
v_gene: TRBV4-1; j_gene: TRBJ2-2; len: 18; CDR3aa: CASSHPLAGGRNIGELFF
v_gene: TRBV12-3/TRBV12-4; j_gene: TRBJ2-1; len: 16; CDR3aa: CASREASVGAYNEQFF
v_gene: TRBV19; j_gene: TRBJ2-7; len: 15; CDR3aa: CASSTPLMAGGEQYF
v_gene: TRBV29-1; j_gene: TRBJ2-7; len: 14; CDR3aa: CSVTPSGRRDEQYF
v_gene: TRBV20-1; j_gene: TRBJ2-7; len: 15; CDR3aa: CSASSGGGKDYEQYF
v_gene: TRBV12-3/TRBV12-4; j_gene: TRBJ2-7; len: 14; CDR3aa: CASSFRPGLHEQYF
v_gene: TRBV7-2; j_gene: TRBJ2-1; len: 14; CDR3aa: CASSPTGRYNEQFF
v_gene: TRBV20-1; j_gene: TRBJ1-1; len: 15; CDR3aa: CSASRGQPRNTEAFF
v_gene: TRBV9; j_gene: TRBJ2-1; len: 15; CDR3aa: CASSVGYGQGDEQFF
v_gene: TRBV7-8; j_gene: TRBJ1-5; len: 16; CDR3aa: CASSLSRTGSNQPQHF
v_gene: TRBV12-3/TRBV12-4; j_gene: TRBJ2-6; len: 16; CDR3aa: CASSRPVPSGANVLTF
v_gene: TRBV6-5; j_gene: TRBJ1-6; len: 17; CDR3aa: CASSSPSRQGDNSPLHF
v_gene: TRBV7-3; j_gene: TRBJ2-1; len: 16; CDR3aa: CASSLFKFGRLNEQFF